The next 29 T cell receptor beta chains were all read from a single sample in a study of blood T cell repertoires in COVID-19. Here immunoSEQ multiplex PCR was the method, and the copy in TCRdb shows in-frame clones only, minus some. Among about 140,000 clones, 75% to 85% were seen once, and the ten largest hold about 4%. The sequenced sample was peripheral blood. The receptors were gathered from a woman of 80 years or more with acute or convalescent COVID-19.

The V gene is TRBV7-2, the J gene TRBJ2-7, with 9 bases aligning to TRBD2. V was clipped by 4 bases and J by 3 bases; unmatched bases: 7. CDR3 size: 15 residues. CDR1 is SGHTA and CDR2 is FQGNSA in the germline V gene. CDR3: CASSSGLAWNYEQYF. CDR3 nucleotides: TGTGCCAGCAGCTCGGGACTAGCTTGGAACTACGAGCAGTACTTC.

The rearrangement uses TRBV19 and TRBJ1-2, with 7 bases lining up with TRBD1. CDR1 is LNHDA and CDR2 is SQIVND in the germline V gene (reference sequence). The CDR3 spans 13 residues. J lost 2 bases, V lost 5 bases, and 2 bases had no gene match. In DNA, the CDR3 is TGTGCCAGTAGTCGGACAGGCAACTATGGCTACACCTTC. Its translation is CASSRTGNYGYTF.

The CDR3: CASRSPETSYGYTF. The CDR3 nucleotides read TGTGCCAGCAGGTCCCCCGAGACAAGCTATGGCTACACCTTC. The genes are TRBV3-1 (or the pseudogene TRBV3-2) and TRBJ1-2; D call uncertain. The CDR3 extends over 14 amino acids. Trimming left V 6 bases short and J 4 bases short, with 15 bases between. Germline CDR1 and CDR2: LGHDT and YNNKEL (reference sequence).

DNA for the CDR3: TGTGCCAGCAGGCCCGGGACAGGGGTCTACGAGCAGTACTTC. It translates to CASRPGTGVYEQYF. This chain connects TRBV6-6 to TRBJ2-7; 10 positions agree with TRBD1. Trimming removed 6 bases from V and 3 bases from J; junction bases left unmatched: 5. Germline assignment: CDR1 MNHNY and CDR2 SVGAGI (reference sequence). The CDR3 has 14 residues.

This chain joins TRBV24-1 and TRBJ1-4, with 9 positions matching TRBD1. The J segment lost 6 bases and the V segment lost 5 bases, leaving 9 bases of the junction unmatched. Per germline, CDR1 KGHDR and CDR2 SFDVKD. This CDR3 contains 16 residues. The CDR3 sequence: CATSGGPGQGYEKLFF. CDR3 in DNA: TGTGCCACCAGTGGTGGACCGGGACAGGGTTATGAAAAACTGTTTTTT.

Only a few counts were recorded for this clone. The chain recombines TRBV28 with TRBJ2-3, with D possibly matching TRBD2 (5 bases). There are 12 residues in the CDR3. Deletions cut 1 base from V and 6 bases from J, with 5 bases between. The germline CDR1 and CDR2 sequences are MDHEN and SYDVKM. CDR3 sequence (DNA): TGTGCCAGCAGTTTATCGGGGGATACGCAGTATTTT. Translated, it gives CASSLSGDTQYF. The full variable domain, rest sourced from reference TRBV28 and TRBJ2-3, is DVKVTQSSRYLVKRTGEKVFLECVQDMDHENMFWYRQDPGLGLRLIYFSYDVKMKEKGDIPEGYSVSREKKERFSLILESASTNQTSMYLCASSLSGDTQYFGPGTRLTVL.

The chain links TRBV19 to TRBJ1-5, with D hard to call. V shed 7 bases and J shed 0 bases, with 10 bases lying between them. The CDR3 spans 14 residues. Germline V CDR1 and CDR2: LNHDA, SQIVND (reference sequence). The CDR3 nucleotides are TGTGCCAGTATTGGAGGATATAGCAATCAGCCCCAGCATTTT. Translation gives CASIGGYSNQPQHF.

This clone was seen a single time. This sequence joins TRBV28 and TRBJ1-3; D gene uncertain. The CDR3 consists of 12 residues. Germline V gene lookup returns CDR1 MDHEN and CDR2 SYDVKM. V lost 4 bases to trimming and J lost 7 bases, with 8 bases between them. CDR3 nucleotides: TGTGCCAGCAGTTCTCCGGAGAACACCATATATTTT. Protein product: CASSSPENTIYF.

V gene TRBV10-3 combines with J gene TRBJ1-1, with 7 bases fitting TRBD1. The CDR3 is made up of 14 amino acids. J lost 1 base, V lost 2 bases, and 1 base had no gene match. The V gene's germline CDR1 is ENHRY and CDR2 SYGVKD. CDR3 in DNA: TGTGCCATCAGTGAGCGGACAGGGAACACTGAAGCTTTCTTT. This codes for CAISERTGNTEAFF.

This sequence joins TRBV16 and TRBJ2-1; 16 bases are a match to TRBD2. The CDR3 length is 16 residues. Germline V gene data show CDR1 as KGHSY and CDR2 as FQNENV. The J segment lost 13 bases and the V segment lost 4 bases, leaving 10 bases of the junction unmatched. CDR3 DNA sequence: TGTGCCAGCAGCCGCGCGCCGGGACTAGCGGGAGGGATACAGTTCTTC. Translating gives CASSRAPGLAGGIQFF.

This sequence joins TRBV9 and TRBJ2-3, with 8 positions matching TRBD2. Germline V gives CDR1 SGDLS, CDR2 YYNGEE. V was clipped by 1 base and J by 2 bases; unmatched bases: 12. The CDR3 runs 18 residues. The CDR3 DNA follows: TGTGCCAGCAGCGTAAGGGGGGTACTAGCGGCCCACACAGATACGCAGTATTTT. Protein product: CASSVRGVLAAHTDTQYF.

Only one count was recorded for this clone. The rearrangement links TRBV10-2 to TRBJ2-1; 12 positions agree with TRBD2. The CDR3 is 16 residues long. Germline V gene lookup returns CDR1 WSHSY and CDR2 SAAADI. V was clipped by 6 bases and J by 0 bases; unmatched bases: 3. CDR3 protein: CASRATSGSSYNEQFF. The DNA for the CDR3 is TGCGCCAGCAGAGCGACTAGCGGGAGCTCCTACAATGAGCAGTTCTTC.

This chain joins TRBV5-1 and TRBJ1-6, with TRBD1 as a possible D gene (5 bases). This CDR3 region has 15 residues. CDR1 is SGHRS and CDR2 is YFSETQ in the germline V gene. V shed 4 bases and J shed 7 bases, with 15 bases lying between them. As DNA, the CDR3 is TGCGCCAGCAGCCGCGCGGGAGGGGAAAATTCACCCCTCCACTTT. Translating gives CASSRAGGENSPLHF. The whole variable domain, remainder taken from reference TRBV5-1 and TRBJ1-6, is KAGVTQTPRYLIKTRGQQVTLSCSPISGHRSVSWYQQTPGQGLQFLFEYFSETQRNKGNFPGRFSGRQFSNSRSEMNVSTLELGDSALYLCASSRAGGENSPLHFGNGTRLTVT.

V gene TRBV7-3 combines with J gene TRBJ1-1; weak D call: TRBD1 (5 bases). The germline V gene has CDR1 SGHTA and CDR2 FQGTGA. The CDR3 runs 13 residues. V was pared by 3 bases and J by 1 base, with 6 bases between. This chain's CDR3 is CASSLDKNTEAFF. The CDR3, as DNA: TGTGCCAGCAGCTTGGACAAGAACACTGAAGCTTTCTTT.

The rearrangement joins TRBV3-1 (or the pseudogene TRBV3-2) to TRBJ1-1; D might be TRBD1 (6 bases). This CDR3 spans 15 amino acids. The V end lost 1 base, the J end lost 1 base, and 10 bases lay between the germline ends. Looked up from germline, CDR1 is LGHDT and CDR2 is YNNKEL (reference sequence). This CDR3 is CASSQAGVGNTEAFF. CDR3 DNA sequence: TGTGCCAGCAGCCAAGCAGGGGTTGGGAACACTGAAGCTTTCTTT.

V and J are TRBV9 and TRBJ1-2; 10 positions match TRBD1. Germline loops: CDR1 SGDLS, CDR2 YYNGEE. The V gene end was trimmed by 4 bases and the J gene end by 4 bases; junction bases not matched to a gene: 10. The CDR3 has 16 residues. The CDR3 DNA reads as TGTGCCAGCAGCCTTAGTCCCCGGGACAGGGGCTATGGCTACACCTTC. Translating it yields CASSLSPRDRGYGYTF.

The sample holds a few counts of this clone. CDR3 in DNA: TGTGCCAGCGGCCACAGCGGCGACAAGGGAACCTTC. This encodes CASGHSGDKGTF. The chain employs TRBV13 and TRBJ1-2; D is uncertain. Trimming pared 8 bases from V and 14 bases from J, leaving 21 bases between. Germline values: CDR1 PRHDT, CDR2 FYEKMQ (reference sequence). The CDR3 runs 12 residues.

The V and J genes are TRBV5-1 and TRBJ1-4, with D possibly being TRBD1 (6 bases). V lost 4 bases, J lost 3 bases, and 10 bases lay in between. This CDR3 spans 14 amino acids. Germline CDR1 and CDR2: SGHRS and YFSETQ. CDR3: CASSRDIANEKLFF. CDR3 nucleotide sequence: TGCGCCAGCAGCCGGGACATCGCTAATGAAAAACTGTTTTTT.

V and J are TRBV5-6 and TRBJ2-3; D is ambiguous. The V gene lost 4 bases and the J gene lost 4 bases, with 10 bases spanning the gap. Germline loops: CDR1 SGHDT, CDR2 YYEEEE. CDR3 length: 13 amino acids. DNA for the CDR3: TGTGCCAGCAGCCCCAGGCCCTCAGATACGCAGTATTTT. Amino acid sequence: CASSPRPSDTQYF.

The chain is built from TRBV5-1 and TRBJ1-1; D gene uncertain. V gave up 2 bases and J gave up 3 bases, with 8 bases separating them. The germline V gene encodes CDR1 SGHRS and CDR2 YFSETQ. CDR3 length: 13 amino acids. Here the CDR3 DNA reads TGCGCCAGCAGCTTTGGCGGGGACACTGAAGCTTTCTTT. Encoded protein: CASSFGGDTEAFF.

This chain connects TRBV3-1 (or the pseudogene TRBV3-2) to TRBJ2-3, with TRBD2 as a possible D gene (5 bases). CDR1 is LGHDT, CDR2 YNNKEL, per germline (reference sequence). The CDR3 is 14 amino acids. V was cut by 1 base and J by 8 bases, with 13 bases left in between. This CDR3 is CASSQGLARATQYF. In nucleotides, the CDR3 is TGTGCCAGCAGCCAAGGGCTAGCTAGAGCTACGCAGTATTTT.

The genes are TRBV28 and TRBJ1-5; a possible D gene is TRBD1 (5 bases). Germline V gives CDR1 MDHEN, CDR2 SYDVKM. There are 16 residues in the CDR3. Trimming took 2 bases from V and 7 from J, leaving 18 bases between them. The CDR3 sequence: CASSLRTGLRGQPQHF. CDR3 bases: TGTGCCAGCAGTTTACGTACAGGTTTGAGAGGACAGCCCCAGCATTTT.

This clone occurred once. The J gene is TRBJ2-5, the V gene TRBV5-6; tentative D call: TRBD1 (6 bases). CDR3 length equals 17 residues. The germline V and J ends were trimmed by 4 bases and 5 bases, with 24 bases remaining between them. The V gene's germline CDR1 is SGHDT and CDR2 YYEEEE. The CDR3 sequence: CASSGPTGFGQYETQYF. DNA for the CDR3: TGTGCCAGCAGCGGACCCACAGGGTTTGGACAATACGAGACCCAGTACTTC. Full variable domain (remainder filled in from reference TRBV5-6 and TRBJ2-5): DAGVTQSPTHLIKTRGQQVTLRCSPKSGHDTVSWYQQALGQGPQFIFQYYEEEERQRGNFPDRFSGHQFPNYSSELNVNALLLGDSALYLCASSGPTGFGQYETQYFGPGTRLLVL.

This clone was detected once. V is TRBV19 and J is TRBJ1-3; D unclear. In germline, CDR1 is LNHDA, CDR2 SQIVND (reference sequence). The CDR3 is made up of 14 amino acids. Trimming pared 3 bases from V and 3 bases from J, leaving 9 bases between. The chain's CDR3 is CASSIRVGGNTIYF. CDR3 nucleotides: TGTGCCAGTAGTATTCGGGTCGGTGGAAACACCATATATTTT. Full variable domain (rest looked up from reference TRBV19 and TRBJ1-3): DGGITQSPKYLFRKEGQNVTLSCEQNLNHDAMYWYRQDPGQGLRLIYYSQIVNDFQKGDIAEGYSVSREKKESFPLTVTSAQKNPTAFYLCASSIRVGGNTIYFGEGSWLTVV.

The chain couples TRBV28 to TRBJ2-7; 7 nucleotides agree with TRBD1. The CDR3 runs to 14 residues. The V gene end was trimmed by 10 bases and the J gene end by 9 bases; junction bases not matched to a gene: 18. Germline CDR1 MDHEN, CDR2 SYDVKM. In DNA, the CDR3 is TGTGCCACCCAGACAGGGAGCCTATCTAGTGTGCAGTACTTC. Its translation is CATQTGSLSSVQYF. Combining the CDR3 with reference TRBV28 and TRBJ2-7 gives the whole variable domain DVKVTQSSRYLVKRTGEKVFLECVQDMDHENMFWYRQDPGLGLRLIYFSYDVKMKEKGDIPEGYSVSREKKERFSLILESASTNQTSMYLCATQTGSLSSVQYFGPGTRLTVT.

The genes are TRBV7-9 and TRBJ2-1; 7 bases are shared with TRBD2. Germline values: CDR1 SEHNR, CDR2 FQNEAQ (reference sequence). Trimming at V came to 4 bases and at J to 7 bases, leaving 7 bases not matched to a gene. The CDR3 sequence is 14 residues long. The CDR3 sequence: CASSSSGTTNEQFF. As DNA, the CDR3 is TGTGCCAGCAGCTCCTCCGGGACTACTAATGAGCAGTTCTTC.

CDR3 protein: CASSRDRGIGEQYF. Written as DNA, the CDR3 is TGTGCCAGCAGTCGGGACAGGGGAATTGGCGAGCAGTACTTC. The J gene is TRBJ2-7, the V gene TRBV27; 10 positions agree with TRBD1. The germline CDR1 and CDR2 sequences are MNHEY and SMNVEV (reference sequence). Trimming removed 5 bases from V and 6 bases from J; junction bases left unmatched: 7. The CDR3 is 14 residues long.

As DNA, the CDR3 is TGCGCCAGCAGCTCGGGGGGGGTTGGATACGAGCAGTACTTC. This codes for CASSSGGVGYEQYF. The V gene is TRBV4-1, the J gene TRBJ2-7; 8 bases agree with TRBD2. V shed 5 bases and J 4 bases; nucleotides not matched to a gene: 7. Germline-derived CDR1 and CDR2 are MGHRA and YSYEKL. This CDR3 spans 14 amino acids.

The chain carries TRBV7-9 and TRBJ2-1; TRBD1 agrees at 11 bases. Germline-derived CDR1 and CDR2 are SEHNR and FQNEAQ (reference sequence). This CDR3 has 15 amino acids. Trimming took 3 bases from V and 8 from J; bases not matched to a gene: 6. CDR3 DNA: TGTGCCAGCAGCTTTGGACAGGGGGCTGGTGATGAGCAGTTCTTC. Translated, it gives CASSFGQGAGDEQFF.